This T cell receptor beta chain comes out of a study of regulatory T cells in long-lasting Graves disease. Points from the study as a whole: Persistent disease was characterized by preferential usage of TRBV28, TRBJ1-2 and TRBJ2-5.

This CDR3 is built from 15 residues. Germline V gene sequence: CDR1 MGHRA, CDR2 YSYEKL. V lost 1 base, J lost 6 bases, and 4 bases stayed unmatched. This clonotype has more than one count but fewer than ten. The antigen is not known. Time point defined: newly diagnosed GD, antithyroid drugs for less than 3 months. RNA isolated from PBMCs was used to make the TCR library. Patients were enrolled at an endocrinology department in Xi'an, China. iRepertoire HTBI primers and Arm-PCR of CDR3 regions built TCR beta libraries. A single record per CDR3 protein comes from TCRdb applying MiXCR to the multiplex PCR reads. The data contain under 800,000 distinct CDR3 sequences, less than 20% of them singletons. The data were also submitted as part of a second study, on T cells in Graves' hyperthyroidism and ophthalmopathy. That paper adds: The blood repertoire included most of the expanded thyroid clonotypes above 0.001.

This material consisted of peripheral blood mononuclear cells (PBMCs), taken at new diagnosis, from a patient treated with antithyroid drugs. This receptor was taken from a woman aged 25 to 39 with Graves disease. V is TRBV4-1 and J is TRBJ2-1, with 9 positions matching TRBD1. This chain's CDR3 is CASSQGGTGSNEQFF. CDR3 nucleotide sequence: TGCGCCAGCAGCCAAGGTGGGACAGGGTCCAATGAGCAGTTCTTC.